The text below deals with one T cell receptor beta chain. As yet, its antigen is unknown. The CDR3 spans 15 residues. V was cut by 6 bases and J by 3 bases, with 12 bases left in between. In germline, CDR1 is MNHNS, CDR2 SASEGT. These data are taken from a study of identical twins. Study findings and constraints: Out-of-frame beta sequences exhibited a weaker degree of excess twin sharing. In zero-insertion analyses, partial confounding could arise from invariant MAIT and iNKT cells.

TCRdb fed the 5' RACE reads into MiXCR, producing one record per CDR3 protein. The sample holds approximately 1.8 million distinct CDR3 sequences; more than 30% are singletons and the top ten take less than 0.35%. Every sampled donor was Caucasian and healthy. Sample: cord blood. This rearrangement joins TRBV6-1 to TRBJ2-6; the D is unclear. The receptor comes from a newborn girl in good health. CDR3: CASRQFRLGANVLTF. CDR3 DNA sequence: TGTGCCAGCAGACAATTCCGCCTTGGGGCCAACGTCCTGACTTTC.